The following is a TCR beta chain sequence with its context. The data originate from a study of shared clonotypes between healthy human individuals. J was trimmed by 7 bases and V by 8 bases; bases with no gene match: 11. This CDR3 has 16 amino acids. Germline values: CDR1 SEHNR, CDR2 FQNEAQ (reference sequence). CD8 cells regarded as naive lacked CD45RO, were positively chosen for CCR7, and omitted terminally differentiated effector memory CD45RA+ cells. Using immunoSEQ multiplex PCR, the repertoire was profiled, and TCRdb retains in-frame clones only, with some absent. The table has millions of clones, about 92% seen once.

The sequence was collected from a man between 18 and 35 years old in good health. Some clones in this sample may be carry-over from other donors' samples. The genes are TRBV7-9 and TRBJ2-3, with TRBD2 matching over 14 bases. Sequencing was performed on naive CD8+ T cells from PBMCs. CDR3 coding DNA: TGTGCCAGCGGAAACACAGGGACTAGCGGGAGACATACGCAGTATTTT. As protein: CASGNTGTSGRHTQYF.